The clone carrying this T cell receptor beta chain has ten or more counts. CDR3 length: 13 residues. V was cut by 0 bases and J by 4 bases, with 4 bases left in between. Germline CDR1 SNHLY, CDR2 FYNNEI. This sample is part of a study of T cells in Graves' hyperthyroidism and ophthalmopathy. RNA transcripts provided the source from which TCR beta CDR3 regions were amplified. The HTBI primer set drove a first-round RT-PCR of the TCR CDR3. TCRdb recomputed calls from the multiplex PCR reads with MiXCR, one row per CDR3 protein. The table has 730,000 or so distinct CDR3 sequences, around 20% seen once. This receptor was obtained from a woman in her forties or fifties with Graves' hyperthyroidism that later progressed to Graves' ophthalmopathy. Material: blood. This sequence joins TRBV2 and TRBJ1-3; D is unresolved. CDR3 amino acids: CASSEASGNTIYF. The CDR3 DNA reads as TGTGCCAGCAGTGAAGCCTCCGGAAACACCATATATTTT. The whole variable domain, filled in from reference TRBV2 and TRBJ1-3, reads EPEVTQTPSHQVTQMGQEVILRCVPISNHLYFYWYRQILGQKVEFLVSFYNNEISEKSEIFDDQFSVERPDGSNFTLKIRSTKLEDSAMYFCASSEASGNTIYFGEGSWLTVV.